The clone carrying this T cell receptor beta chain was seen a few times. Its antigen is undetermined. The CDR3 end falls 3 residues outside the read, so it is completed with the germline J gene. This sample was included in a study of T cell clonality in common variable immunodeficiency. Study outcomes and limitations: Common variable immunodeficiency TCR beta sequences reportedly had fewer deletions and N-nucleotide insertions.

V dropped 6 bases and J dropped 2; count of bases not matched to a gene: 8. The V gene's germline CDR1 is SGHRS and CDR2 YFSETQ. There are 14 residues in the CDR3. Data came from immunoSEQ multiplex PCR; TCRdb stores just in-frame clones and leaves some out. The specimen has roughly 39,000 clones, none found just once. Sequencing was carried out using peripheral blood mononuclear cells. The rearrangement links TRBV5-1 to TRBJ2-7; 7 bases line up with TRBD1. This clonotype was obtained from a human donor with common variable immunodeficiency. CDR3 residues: CASTEGAGAYEQYF. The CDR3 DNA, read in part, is TGCGCCAGCACCGAGGGGGCAGGAGCCTACGAG.